These 30 T cell receptor beta chains share one sample of origin, sequenced in a study of blood T cell repertoires in COVID-19. Measured with immunoSEQ multiplex PCR; TCRdb has only the in-frame clones, and not every one. Among roughly 65,000 clones, more than 80% were seen once, and the ten largest hold about a third. Sequencing input: peripheral blood. All receptors come from a woman of 80 years or more with active or convalescent COVID-19.

The chain is built from TRBV4-3 and TRBJ1-2, with D tentatively TRBD1 (6 bases). Germline V gene sequence: CDR1 LGHNA, CDR2 YSLEER. The CDR3 loop spans 14 amino acids. With 1 base removed from V and 2 bases from J, the gap between germline ends came to 8 bases. CDR3 loop: CASSQVTGNYGYTF. The CDR3 nucleotides are TGCGCCAGCAGCCAAGTAACAGGGAACTATGGCTACACCTTC.

This sequence joins TRBV4-3 and TRBJ1-1; 10 nucleotides line up with TRBD1. Germline CDR1 LGHNA, CDR2 YSLEER. The CDR3 extends over 15 amino acids. V trimming: 5 bases; J trimming: 3 bases; junction bases outside the gene matches: 6. The CDR3 DNA reads as TGCGCCAGCAGCGTCGGGACAGGGGCATACACTGAAGCTTTCTTT. Translated, it gives CASSVGTGAYTEAFF.

The chain has TRBV7-2 and TRBJ2-5, with D maybe TRBD1 (6 bases). Trimming stripped 4 bases from V and 5 bases from J, with 20 bases between. Per the germline V gene, CDR1 is SGHTA and CDR2 is FQGNSA. The CDR3 covers 16 residues. Here the CDR3 DNA reads TGTGCCAGCAGCTCACCGGTACAGGGCTTTGGTGAGACCCAGTACTTC. This encodes CASSSPVQGFGETQYF.

This chain uses TRBV18 with TRBJ2-7; 7 positions agree with TRBD2. The germline V gene has CDR1 KGHSH and CDR2 LQKENI. The CDR3 loop spans 15 amino acids. V was clipped by 1 base and J by 5 bases; unmatched bases: 8. DNA for the CDR3: TGTGCCAGCTCACCACTGGGCGGGGGAGGCGACGAGCAGTACTTC. It is translated as CASSPLGGGGDEQYF.

The chain carries TRBV7-3 and TRBJ1-1; 8 nucleotides match TRBD1. J lost 5 bases, V lost 2 bases, and 10 bases had no gene match. The CDR3 sequence is 16 residues long. Germline lookup yields CDR1 SGHTA and CDR2 FQGTGA. The CDR3 protein is CASSLGTGTVGTEAFF. DNA of the CDR3: TGTGCCAGCAGCTTAGGGACAGGTACGGTCGGTACTGAAGCTTTCTTT.

The genes are TRBV27 and TRBJ2-7, with D possibly matching TRBD1 (6 bases). In germline, CDR1 is MNHEY, CDR2 SMNVEV (reference sequence). Trimming cost V 3 bases and J 4 bases, with 13 bases left between them. The CDR3 contains 14 residues. The CDR3 DNA sequence: TGTGCCAGCAGTTTGGGGGCTTTGAATTACGAGCAGTACTTC. Its translation is CASSLGALNYEQYF.

This clone was detected only once. This rearrangement joins TRBV10-1 to TRBJ2-2; D possibly corresponds to TRBD2 (5 bases). This CDR3 is 16 amino acids long. CDR1 and CDR2 (germline): WNHNN, SYGVQD (reference sequence). V shed 0 bases and J shed 2 bases, with 10 bases lying between them. CDR3 protein: CASSESPGLNTGELFF. In DNA, the CDR3 is TGCGCCAGCAGTGAGTCGCCAGGACTCAACACCGGGGAGCTGTTTTTT.

V gene TRBV30 combines with J gene TRBJ1-4; D is uncertain. Trimming cost V 2 bases and J 4 bases, with 17 bases left between them. CDR3 length equals 16 residues. Germline V gene data show CDR1 as GTSNPN and CDR2 as SVGIG (reference sequence). Here the CDR3 reads CAWSPSRSRLNEKLFF. The DNA of the CDR3 is TGTGCCTGGAGTCCAAGCCGGTCCCGACTTAATGAAAAACTGTTTTTT.

V and J are TRBV25-1 and TRBJ1-6, with a tentative D call TRBD1 (5 bases). This CDR3 region has 14 residues. Trimming pared 3 bases from V and 13 bases from J, leaving 16 bases between. In germline, CDR1 is MGHDK, CDR2 SYGVNS. The CDR3 coding sequence is TGTGCCAGCAGTGAGGGGCTTTGGAATGAGCCCCTCCACTTT. Residues: CASSEGLWNEPLHF. The full variable domain, completed using reference TRBV25-1 and TRBJ1-6, is EADIYQTPRYLVIGTGKKITLECSQTMGHDKMYWYQQDPGMELHLIHYSYGVNSTEKGDLSSESTVSRIRTEHFPLTLESARPSHTSQYLCASSEGLWNEPLHFGNGTRLTVT.

The chain recombines TRBV7-2 with TRBJ2-2; D unresolved. There are 13 residues in the CDR3. Trimming left V 0 bases short and J 6 bases short, with 5 bases between. Germline V gives CDR1 SGHTA, CDR2 FQGNSA. CDR3 sequence reads: CASSLARAGELFF. In DNA, the CDR3 is TGTGCCAGCAGCTTAGCGCGAGCCGGGGAGCTGTTTTTT.

CDR3 loop: CASSRTGQNTGELFF. DNA for the CDR3: TGCGCCAGCAGCCGGACAGGACAGAACACCGGGGAGCTGTTTTTT. The chain employs TRBV5-1 and TRBJ2-2; 7 nucleotides align to TRBD1. This CDR3 comprises 15 residues. V lost 4 bases and J lost 1; bases outside the gene matches: 4. Per germline, CDR1 SGHRS and CDR2 YFSETQ.

The J gene is TRBJ2-1, the V gene TRBV7-9; 8 bases align to TRBD2. The CDR3 totals 14 residues. The V gene end was trimmed by 9 bases and the J gene end by 8 bases; junction bases not matched to a gene: 12. CDR1 and CDR2 (germline): SEHNR, FQNEAQ (reference sequence). The CDR3 protein is CASFLGGGTYEQFF. The CDR3 DNA reads TGTGCCAGTTTCCTCGGGGGGGGCACCTATGAGCAGTTCTTC.

The V call is TRBV5-1, the J call TRBJ1-1, with D possibly TRBD1 on 6 matching bases. The V and J ends lost 0 bases and 1 base respectively, with 10 bases between them. This CDR3 has 15 residues. The germline V gene encodes CDR1 SGHRS and CDR2 YFSETQ. The CDR3 nucleotides read TGCGCCAGCAGCTTGGGCGGACAGCAGAACACTGAAGCTTTCTTT. Its translation is CASSLGGQQNTEAFF.

CDR3 DNA: TGTGCCAGTAGTCCGGGAAACATTCAGTACTTC. As protein: CASSPGNIQYF. The rearrangement joins TRBV19 to TRBJ2-4; no firm D call. V was shortened by 5 bases and J by 6 bases, with 5 bases between the two germline ends. This CDR3 contains 11 residues. Germline V CDR1 and CDR2: LNHDA, SQIVND (reference sequence).

This clone was recorded once. The rearrangement links TRBV9 to TRBJ1-1, with a possible D match to TRBD1 (6 bases). Germline assignment: CDR1 SGDLS and CDR2 YYNGEE. V was clipped by 1 base and J by 0 bases, with 13 bases between them. The CDR3 is made up of 16 amino acids. CDR3 sequence: CASSVRQDVMNTEAFF. As DNA, the CDR3 is TGTGCCAGCAGCGTACGACAGGACGTCATGAACACTGAAGCTTTCTTT.

V and J are TRBV10-2 and TRBJ2-5, with TRBD2 matching 7 bases. Germline values: CDR1 WSHSY, CDR2 SAAADI. The CDR3 loop spans 11 amino acids. V gave up 10 bases and J gave up 5 bases; unmatched junction bases: 4. CDR3 coding DNA: TGCGCCATCGGGGGGATGGAGACCCAGTACTTC. It codes for CAIGGMETQYF.

The chain has TRBV14 and TRBJ2-1, with 13 nucleotides matching TRBD2. This CDR3 comprises 15 residues. Germline V CDR1 and CDR2: SGHDN, FVKESK. The V segment lost 4 bases and the J segment 6 bases; nucleotides outside the gene matches: 3. The CDR3, as DNA: TGTGCCAGCAGCCCTACTAGCGGGGGGGCCAATGAGCAGTTCTTC. Its protein is CASSPTSGGANEQFF.

CDR3: CASSRGVFAAGNTIYF. The CDR3 DNA sequence: TGCGCCAGCAGCAGGGGTGTCTTTGCCGCTGGAAACACCATATATTTT. V and J are TRBV10-1 and TRBJ1-3; the D gene is possibly TRBD1 (6 bases). Trimming shortened V by 6 bases and J by 2 bases, and 17 bases separated the two germline ends. CDR3 length: 16 residues. The germline CDR1 and CDR2 sequences are WNHNN and SYGVQD (reference sequence).

CDR3 sequence: CASTLIQGAEGYTF. The CDR3 nucleotides read TGTGCCAGCACCCTCATACAGGGCGCAGAGGGCTACACCTTC. This chain uses TRBV6-6 with TRBJ1-2, with a tentative D call TRBD1 (6 bases). The germline V gene encodes CDR1 MNHNY and CDR2 SVGAGI (reference sequence). V dropped 7 bases and J dropped 8 bases, with 20 bases sitting between them. The CDR3 contains 14 residues.

This chain links TRBV29-1 with TRBJ1-1; maybe TRBD1 (6 bases). The CDR3 spans 13 residues. Trimming shortened V by 6 bases and J by 0 bases, and 11 bases separated the two germline ends. CDR1 and CDR2 from the germline V gene are SQVTM and ANQGSEA. Here the CDR3 reads CSVWTDMNTEAFF. The CDR3 nucleotides read TGCAGCGTCTGGACAGACATGAACACTGAAGCTTTCTTT. The variable domain in full, with the rest retrieved from reference TRBV29-1 and TRBJ1-1, is SAVISQKPSRDICQRGTSLTIQCQVDSQVTMMFWYRQQPGQSLTLIATANQGSEATYESGFVIDKFPISRPNLTFSTLTVSNMSPEDSSIYLCSVWTDMNTEAFFGQGTRLTVV.

This chain connects TRBV20-1 to TRBJ2-3, with TRBD2 matching over 7 bases. Trimming removed 3 bases from V and 6 bases from J; junction bases left unmatched: 0. Per germline, CDR1 DFQATT and CDR2 SNEGSKA (reference sequence). The CDR3 is 11 amino acids. The CDR3 nucleotides read TGCAGTGCTAGGCGGGGGGATACGCAGTATTTT. The encoded protein is CSARRGDTQYF.

This chain connects TRBV5-1 to TRBJ1-1; a weak D match, TRBD1 (5 bases). The CDR3 covers 14 residues. Germline V gene sequence: CDR1 SGHRS, CDR2 YFSETQ. Trimming removed 3 bases from V and 1 base from J, with 10 bases in between. DNA of the CDR3: TGCGCCAGCAGCTGGGGACTTGAGAACACTGAAGCTTTCTTT. Translating it yields CASSWGLENTEAFF. The entire variable domain, with the rest obtained from reference TRBV5-1 and TRBJ1-1, is as follows: KAGVTQTPRYLIKTRGQQVTLSCSPISGHRSVSWYQQTPGQGLQFLFEYFSETQRNKGNFPGRFSGRQFSNSRSEMNVSTLELGDSALYLCASSWGLENTEAFFGQGTRLTVV.

This sequence joins TRBV28 and TRBJ2-3; possibly TRBD1 for D (7 bases). The CDR3 sequence is 14 residues long. V was shortened by 8 bases and J by 0 bases, with 12 bases between the two germline ends. CDR1 MDHEN and CDR2 SYDVKM come from the germline V gene. The CDR3 reads CASYRGGSTDTQYF. The CDR3 coding sequence is TGTGCCAGCTACAGGGGAGGCAGCACAGATACGCAGTATTTT.

The chain combines TRBV23-1 with TRBJ1-6; 8 positions match TRBD1. TRBV23-1 has ORF status, its function being uncertain. The junction had 11 bases not matched to a gene; V was cut back by 4 bases and J by 6 bases. This CDR3 has 17 amino acids. CDR3 sequence (DNA): TGCGCCAGCAGTCGACCGGACAGGGCCAATTCTAATTCACCCCTCCACTTT. Translating gives CASSRPDRANSNSPLHF.

This chain links TRBV24-1 with TRBJ2-1; possible D gene TRBD1, 6 bases. The CDR3 runs to 17 residues. The V gene's germline CDR1 is KGHDR and CDR2 SFDVKD. With 2 bases removed from V and 1 base from J, the gap between germline ends came to 14 bases. The CDR3 spells CATSDSSGAKSYNEQFF. As DNA, the CDR3 is TGTGCCACCAGTGATTCCTCAGGGGCAAAGTCCTACAATGAGCAGTTCTTC.

The chain recombines TRBV4-1 with TRBJ2-1, with 9 bases identical to TRBD2. The V gene's germline CDR1 is MGHRA and CDR2 YSYEKL. The CDR3 spans 19 residues. With V trimmed by 2 bases and J by 5 bases, 16 bases remained unmatched. The CDR3 bases are TGCGCCAGCAGCCAAAGGATTCAACGGAGCGGGGGGCCCGACAATGAGCAGTTCTTC. Translating it yields CASSQRIQRSGGPDNEQFF.

The chain has TRBV4-3 and TRBJ2-1; D not resolved. CDR3 length: 14 amino acids. Germline lookup yields CDR1 LGHNA and CDR2 YSLEER. Trimming took 0 bases from V and 4 from J, leaving 7 bases between them. CDR3 sequence: CASSQDRRYNEQFF. The CDR3 DNA reads TGCGCCAGCAGCCAAGATCGCAGATACAATGAGCAGTTCTTC.

This clone was counted between two and nine times. This chain links TRBV5-4 with TRBJ1-1, with D possibly being TRBD1 (6 bases). Trimming removed 0 bases at V and 3 bases at J, with 15 bases between. The CDR3 contains 16 residues. CDR1 and CDR2 (germline): SGHNT, YYREEE (reference sequence). Here the CDR3 DNA reads TGTGCCAGCAGCTTGGGCCCGGGGACATTAGACACTGAAGCTTTCTTT. Amino acids: CASSLGPGTLDTEAFF.

The sample holds many counts of this clone. The chain combines TRBV2 with TRBJ1-1, with TRBD1 matching over 7 bases. Germline loops: CDR1 SNHLY, CDR2 FYNNEI. Trimming removed 8 bases from V and 7 bases from J; junction bases left unmatched: 10. The CDR3 sequence is 13 residues long. The CDR3 sequence is CASLQNWDSEAFF. CDR3 nucleotides: TGTGCCAGCCTTCAGAATTGGGACAGTGAAGCTTTCTTT.

V and J are TRBV4-1 and TRBJ1-4; TRBD1 matches 10 bases. After removal of 0 bases from V and 10 bases from J, the junction contained 8 bases not matched to a gene. Germline loops: CDR1 MGHRA, CDR2 YSYEKL. This CDR3 is 16 amino acids long. Here the CDR3 DNA reads TGCGCCAGCAGCCAAGAGGACAGGGGGGATAGTGGAAAACTGTTTTTT. This codes for CASSQEDRGDSGKLFF.